This section outlines one TCR beta chain sequence together with its context. Antigen specificity is unknown. In germline, CDR1 is LNHNV, CDR2 YYDKDF (reference sequence). CDR3 length equals 14 residues. V shed 1 base and J shed 13 bases, with 17 bases lying between them. The protocol was immunoSEQ multiplex PCR, while the TCRdb copy is restricted to in-frame clones and leaves out a portion. Among roughly 3,700 clones listed, approximately 94% were seen once. The record originates from a study of chemoradiotherapy in HPV16-positive cancers. Study background: Candidate HPV-specific T-cell clones and common TCR motifs came from functional assays in a couple of HPV16-positive patients.

Over chemoradiotherapy, repertoires were sampled more than once. Whole-study findings and limits: HPV-specific T cells were functionally defined from only two HPV16-positive patients.

V and J are TRBV15 and TRBJ2-4; D unresolved. Sampling was conducted from a patient who underwent chemoradiotherapy. The receptor was derived from a human donor with HPV-associated anogenital cancer. Written as DNA, the CDR3 is TGTGCCACCAGCAGAGGTCAACCGGAGAGCCACCAGTACTTC. It is translated as CATSRGQPESHQYF.